This T cell receptor (beta chain) derives from a study of blood T cell repertoires in COVID-19 (TCRdb year 2020). With respect to the entire study: Samples from collaborators originated in the United States, Italy and Spain and spanned both the acute and convalescent phases of COVID-19. The prospective study material was composed of cDNA or gDNA derived from T cells, B-cell-depleted T cells, or PBMCs. The dataset comprised deeply sampled blood TCRbeta repertoires from subjects exposed to, actively infected with, or recovered from COVID-19. The repertoires were released in a freely available public database intended as a resource for research on the immune response to SARS-CoV-2. Samples came from the ongoing ImmuneRACE study (first 160 participants) plus 1,254 subjects from 6 global collaborators. Sample metadata almost always included a de-identified subject ID, COVID-19 status, age in years and sex. Where available, HLA class I and class II types were taken from metadata supplied by the sample provider and were not determined by assay-based typing. What the study reported, not specific to this receptor: Clinical and demographic metadata were provided uncurated, with the amount varying by source and participant.

Enrolling through a virtual design, the prospective study's participants ranged in age from about 18 to 100 years and lived across 20 to 30 United States geographic areas. Cohort assignment in the prospective study relied on participant-reported clinical history from a screening survey and a study questionnaire. In the prospective study, mobile phlebotomists collected whole blood, serum and a nasopharyngeal or oropharyngeal swab from each participant. Additional blood draws and questionnaires over an approximately 2-month period could optionally be provided by prospective study participants. Blood samples from the prospective study were shipped frozen or at room temperature prior to DNA extraction. About this clone: Its antigen is not yet known. Qualities for individual bases were not recorded, and no much larger clone is one base off.

Reading from cysteine to phenylalanine, the CDR3 counts 14 amino acids. Solely the CDR3 DNA is kept, with 42 bases framed from the first base. CDR1 GTSNPN and CDR2 SVGIG were looked up in the germline V gene (reference sequence). The junction shows trimming of 0 bases on V and 6 bases on J, plus 14 bases between the germline ends. TCRbeta CDR3 regions were amplified from genomic DNA by means of the immunoSEQ Assay, a bias-controlled multiplex PCR. The authors' pipeline ran thus. The number of nucleated cells in each sample was estimated from the amplification of reference gene primers within the assay. To quantify the absolute abundance of each unique TCRbeta CDR3 rearrangement, sequence reads were collapsed and filtered. Productive Simpson clonality was computed per sample as the square root of Simpson's diversity index over productive rearrangements. The source is immuneACCESS, and TCRdb retained only in-frame sequences with V and J called. Part of the clones is not carried over; for the studies checked, unresolved V genes explain less than half of this, and the remainder is unexplained. V and J calls and clone size are given by that table; D and trimming were obtained from the DNA. This sample comprises about 220,000 clones, roughly 80% of them detected only once. The ten largest make up approximately 1.3% of the sample.

The sequencing input was PBMCs or T cells enriched from blood (not recorded which). The sequence was obtained from a woman aged 40 to 49 with acute COVID-19. The sequence joins TRBV30 to TRBJ1-2; a confident D gene designation cannot be given. The bases are TGTGCCTGGAGTGTCCCAGACACAACTGATGGCTACACCTTC. It is translated as CAWSVPDTTDGYTF. The entire variable domain, with the stretches around the CDR3 drawn from the reference TRBV30 and TRBJ1-2 proteins, is SQTIHQWPATLVQPVGSPLSLECTVEGTSNPNLYWYRQAAGRGLQLLFYSVGIGQISSEVPQNLSASRPQDRQFILSSKKLLLSDSGFYLCAWSVPDTTDGYTFGSGTRLTVV.